One TCR beta chain is described in this entry. Its matching antigen is unknown. Each CDR3 protein gets one entry after TCRdb re-called the 5' RACE reads with MiXCR. The data show fewer than 400,000 distinct CDR3 sequences, 13% seen once. Germline CDR1 SGHDT, CDR2 YYEEEE. V shed 3 bases and J shed 6 bases, with 16 bases lying between them. The length of the CDR3 is 15 residues. These data are taken from a study of T-cell memory formation after mild COVID-19. General observations from the study: Day 37-peaking second-wave clones had unconfirmed SARS-CoV-2 specificity.

This chain links TRBV5-6 with TRBJ2-1, with D perhaps TRBD2 (7 bases). The sequenced material came from PBMCs or a T cell subset sorted from them (not recorded which). This receptor was obtained from a man younger than 35 who had mild COVID-19 (a few samples of this study predate the infection). Cell type and time point are not known. Written as DNA, the CDR3 is TGTGCCAGCAGCTACGGGGGGCGGCTGGGCAATGAGCAGTTCTTC. Its translation: CASSYGGRLGNEQFF.